Following are 15 T cell receptor beta chains from one sample sequenced in a study of graft-versus-host responses after intestinal transplantation. Tissue from the graft was processed to free its intraepithelial and lamina propria lymphocytes. Profiling relied on immunoSEQ multiplex PCR, and the TCRdb table lists in-frame clones only, not all of them. The table records about 15,000 clones, 74% of them present only once. Here the sequenced sample was ileum tissue, taken 14 days after transplant. These receptors all stem from a human patient who received an intestinal transplant, so some T cells may come from the graft donor.

The rearrangement links TRBV11-2 to TRBJ2-1; D unclear. The CDR3 is 13 residues long. V was pared by 3 bases and J by 2 bases, with 5 bases between. Germline CDR1 is SGHAT and CDR2 is FQNNGV. The CDR3, as DNA: TGTGCCAGCAGCTTGGAAGCCTACAATGAGCAGTTCTTC. It is translated as CASSLEAYNEQFF. Combining the CDR3 with reference TRBV11-2 and TRBJ2-1 gives the whole variable domain EAGVAQSPRYKIIEKRQSVAFWCNPISGHATLYWYQQILGQGPKLLIQFQNNGVVDDSQLPKDRFSAERLKGVDSTLKIQPAKLEDSAVYLCASSLEAYNEQFFGPGTRLTVL.

The chain couples TRBV30 to TRBJ2-4; tentative D call: TRBD1 (6 bases). The germline gives CDR1 GTSNPN, CDR2 SVGIG (reference sequence). The CDR3 is 11 amino acids. The V end lost 8 bases, the J end lost 9 bases, and 14 bases lay between the germline ends. CDR3 sequence reads: CAALQGTIQYF. CDR3 DNA sequence: TGTGCCGCCCTCCAGGGGACCATTCAGTACTTC.

The V and J genes are TRBV5-4 and TRBJ2-1; 9 bases agree with TRBD2. The germline CDR1 and CDR2 sequences are SGHNT and YYREEE (reference sequence). After removal of 4 bases from V and 15 bases from J, the junction contained 11 bases not matched to a gene. The CDR3 length is 13 residues. CDR3 sequence (DNA): TGTGCCAGCAGCCTGGGACTAGCCGAAGGTCGGTTCTTC. This codes for CASSLGLAEGRFF. The full variable domain, completed using reference TRBV5-4 and TRBJ2-1, is ETGVTQSPTHLIKTRGQQVTLRCSSQSGHNTVSWYQQALGQGPQFIFQYYREEENGRGNFPPRFSGLQFPNYSSELNVNALELDDSALYLCASSLGLAEGRFFGPGTRLTVL.

The chain employs TRBV7-9 and TRBJ2-1; D is tentatively TRBD1 or TRBD2 (7 bases each). CDR1 and CDR2 (germline): SEHNR, FQNEAQ (reference sequence). This CDR3 comprises 16 residues. Trimming stripped 5 bases from V and 5 bases from J, with 19 bases between. CDR3 bases: TGTGCCAGCAGCCACGTGGGAGGGGGCGGGAACAATGAGCAGTTCTTC. This translates into CASSHVGGGGNNEQFF.

This clone showed up just a few times. The V call is TRBV6-1, the J call TRBJ2-2; no definite D call. The V end lost 10 bases, the J end lost 0 bases, and 12 bases lay between the germline ends. Germline lookup yields CDR1 MNHNS and CDR2 SASEGT. CDR3 size: 14 residues. The CDR3 DNA sequence: TGTGCCACCCTACGAAGTCCGAACACCGGGGAGCTGTTTTTT. Its translation is CATLRSPNTGELFF.

As regards this clone: Other DNA sequences of this sample code for an identical CDR3. The chain uses TRBV4-1 and TRBJ1-1; D might be TRBD1 (5 bases). Trimming stripped 3 bases from V and 2 bases from J, with 13 bases between. This CDR3 comprises 15 residues. Germline-derived CDR1 and CDR2 are MGHRA and YSYEKL. CDR3 amino acids: CASSQAGTGNTEAFF. DNA for the CDR3: TGCGCCAGCAGCCAGGCGGGGACGGGAAACACTGAAGCTTTCTTT.

This chain connects TRBV6-5 to TRBJ2-7; 7 nucleotides line up with TRBD1. This CDR3 is 13 amino acids long. Germline V gene lookup returns CDR1 MNHEY and CDR2 SVGAGI. J gave up 2 bases and V 4 bases, and 2 bases lay outside the gene matches. CDR3 region: CASSFQGAYEQYF. CDR3 nucleotide sequence: TGTGCCAGCAGTTTTCAGGGGGCCTACGAGCAGTACTTC.

This rearrangement joins TRBV10-3 to TRBJ2-3; D may be TRBD1 (6 bases). Trimming took off 5 bases at V and 11 bases at J, with 14 bases between the two ends. Germline V gene data show CDR1 as ENHRY and CDR2 as SYGVKD. The CDR3 runs to 12 residues. CDR3 sequence: CAISQGDIEQYF. As DNA, the CDR3 is TGTGCCATCAGTCAAGGGGACATAGAGCAGTATTTT.

This rearrangement joins TRBV30 to TRBJ1-2, with a possible D match to TRBD1 (6 bases). Trimming took off 2 bases at V and 7 bases at J, with 17 bases between the two ends. The CDR3 covers 14 residues. Germline V gene lookup returns CDR1 GTSNPN and CDR2 SVGIG (reference sequence). For the CDR3, the DNA is TGTGCCTGGAGTCCCACCGGGGGGGCTGGTGGCTACACCTTC. Its protein is CAWSPTGGAGGYTF.

This chain uses TRBV27 with TRBJ1-4; perhaps TRBD1 as D (5 bases). The germline V gene encodes CDR1 MNHEY and CDR2 SMNVEV (reference sequence). Trimming pared 5 bases from V and 0 bases from J, leaving 10 bases between. This CDR3 comprises 15 residues. The CDR3, as DNA: TGTGCCAGCAGTATACGCAGGGCAACTAATGAAAAACTGTTTTTT. Translating gives CASSIRRATNEKLFF.

This clone was detected a few times. The chain employs TRBV4-1 and TRBJ1-1, with D unresolved. Germline V gene data show CDR1 as MGHRA and CDR2 as YSYEKL. The V end was cut by 0 bases, the J end by 4 bases, with 9 bases between. The CDR3 has 14 amino acids. CDR3 loop: CASSQETYGTEAFF. In DNA, the CDR3 is TGCGCCAGCAGCCAAGAGACGTATGGCACTGAAGCTTTCTTT.

This chain uses TRBV7-6 with TRBJ1-3; a weak D match, TRBD1 (5 bases). The CDR3 has 15 residues. The germline CDR1 and CDR2 sequences are SGHVS and FNYEAQ. The ends were cut back, 4 bases at V and 2 bases at J, with 12 bases in the middle. As DNA, the CDR3 is TGTGCCAGCAGCTCCGGGACGGCAACTGGAAACACCATATATTTT. Translation: CASSSGTATGNTIYF.

This clone was seen a handful of times. V and J are TRBV5-1 and TRBJ2-1; no firm D call. CDR1 SGHRS and CDR2 YFSETQ come from the germline V gene. V was pared by 0 bases and J by 7 bases, with 8 bases between. This CDR3 has 13 amino acids. This chain's CDR3 is CASSLDVVNEQFF. The CDR3 DNA reads as TGCGCCAGCAGCTTGGACGTAGTAAATGAGCAGTTCTTC.

The rearrangement joins TRBV6-5 to TRBJ2-7, with D possibly being TRBD1 (6 bases). The CDR3 has 16 amino acids. V lost 0 bases and J lost 5, with 17 bases in between. Germline V CDR1 and CDR2: MNHEY, SVGAGI. CDR3 sequence reads: CASSYSRDKGRHEQYF. Written as DNA, the CDR3 is TGTGCCAGCAGTTACTCGAGGGACAAAGGTCGTCACGAGCAGTACTTC.

The chain is built from TRBV29-1 and TRBJ2-1, with 13 bases aligning to TRBD2. Germline V gene sequence: CDR1 SQVTM, CDR2 ANQGSEA. With 4 bases clipped from V and 4 bases from J, the junction kept 1 base outside the gene matches. The CDR3 loop spans 14 amino acids. In DNA form, the CDR3 reads TGCAGCGTTGGGACTAGCGGGGGTTACAATGAGCAGTTCTTC. Its translation: CSVGTSGGYNEQFF.